The source of this TCR beta chain is a study of regulatory T cells in long-lasting Graves disease. Sequencing libraries for TCR beta were prepared with iRepertoire HTBI primers and Arm-PCR of CDR3 regions. TCRdb reprocessed the multiplex PCR reads via MiXCR and lists one record per CDR3 protein. The repertoire includes 350,000 to 400,000 distinct CDR3 sequences, around 15% of them detected once, and 20% to 25% sits in the top ten. There are many counts of this clonotype. Germline CDR1 reads SGHKS; CDR2 reads YYEKEE (reference sequence). CDR3 length equals 13 residues. Trimming took 3 bases from V and 4 from J, leaving 7 bases between them. The time point is: newly diagnosed GD, antithyroid drugs for less than 3 months. PBMC-extracted RNA yielded the TCR library. Another study also made use of these data, one on T cells in Graves' hyperthyroidism and ophthalmopathy.

The sequencing used peripheral blood mononuclear cells (PBMCs), collected at new diagnosis, from a patient treated with antithyroid drugs. The V and J genes are TRBV5-5 and TRBJ2-2; D remains ambiguous. The sequence came from a woman aged 18-29 years with Graves disease. CDR3 in DNA: TGTGCCAGCAGCTCGGCTTCCACCGGGGAGCTGTTTTTT. Encoded protein: CASSSASTGELFF.